This T cell receptor (beta chain) was sequenced in a study of cytomegalovirus exposure and HLA in healthy donors. Overall study findings and caveats: The TCR clusters that emerged in the first cohort tended, a later analysis found, to co-occur in the 120 or so validation repertoires.

Trimming left V 4 bases short and J 7 bases short, with 21 bases between. Germline values: CDR1 SGHRS, CDR2 YFSETQ. This CDR3 is 16 amino acids long. The assay was immunoSEQ multiplex PCR, and TCRdb's table has in-frame clones only and misses some. The sample includes 250,000 to 400,000 clones, around 90% of them seen just once. With respect to this clone: The target antigen is unknown.

This TCR was sampled from a man aged 25-45 years in good health and CMV-seronegative. V gene TRBV5-1 combines with J gene TRBJ2-1, with a weak D call TRBD2 (6 bases). Sequenced sample: PBMCs. The CDR3 coding sequence is TGCGCCAGCAGCCCCGGGCCGGGACTCCCTCTAAATGAGCAGTTCTTC. Translating gives CASSPGPGLPLNEQFF.